The 20 T cell receptor beta chains in this list originate from one sample, sequenced in a study of Graves' ophthalmopathy and Graves' hyperthyroidism. Transcripts of RNA were the source for amplifying TCR beta CDR3 regions. HTBI primers were used in a first-round RT-PCR, which preceded a second-round multiplex PCR. TCRdb redid the calling of the multiplex PCR reads with MiXCR, one entry per CDR3 protein. The sample includes about 480,000 distinct CDR3 sequences, roughly 14% of them seen just once. Sequenced material: blood. The receptor set was obtained from a woman in her twenties or thirties with Graves' ophthalmopathy.

This clonotype was seen many times. V gene TRBV12-3 or TRBV12-4 combines with J gene TRBJ2-2; 7 positions agree with TRBD1. The J segment lost 5 bases and the V segment lost 5 bases, leaving 11 bases of the junction unmatched. The CDR3 extends over 16 amino acids. CDR3 DNA sequence: TGTGCCAGCAGTATCGCTGAGGGGGCGCGAACCGGGGAGCTGTTTTTT. It encodes CASSIAEGARTGELFF.

The chain combines TRBV11-2 with TRBJ1-2; no clear D. This CDR3 has 18 amino acids. CDR1 SGHAT and CDR2 FQNNGV come from the germline V gene. V shed 4 bases and J shed 4 bases, with 25 bases lying between them. This CDR3 reads CASSSLKPTGLPIYGYTF. The CDR3 DNA follows: TGTGCCAGCAGCTCACTCAAACCGACTGGACTGCCGATCTATGGCTACACCTTC.

This clonotype was picked up many times. V and J are TRBV5-5 and TRBJ2-4, with a possible D match to TRBD2 (6 bases). Trimming shortened V by 0 bases and J by 0 bases, and 13 bases separated the two germline ends. The length of the CDR3 is 17 residues. Germline V lookup: CDR1 SGHKS, CDR2 YYEKEE (reference sequence). The CDR3 DNA is TGTGCCAGCAGCTTGGACGGGGGATTAGGAGCCAAAAACATTCAGTACTTC. This codes for CASSLDGGLGAKNIQYF.

This clonotype is a singleton in its sample. The chain is built from TRBV6-1 and TRBJ2-7; 8 bases map to TRBD1. The CDR3 spans 16 residues. The V segment lost 0 bases and the J segment 5 bases; nucleotides outside the gene matches: 9. Germline V gene data show CDR1 as MNHNS and CDR2 as SASEGT. Here the CDR3 reads CASSEARSGGGNEQYF. In DNA, the CDR3 is TGTGCCAGCAGTGAAGCGCGGTCAGGGGGCGGGAACGAGCAGTACTTC.

The chain links TRBV2 to TRBJ2-6; maybe TRBD2 (6 bases). Deletions cut 5 bases from V and 2 bases from J, with 13 bases between. The germline V gene encodes CDR1 SNHLY and CDR2 FYNNEI. This CDR3 contains 16 residues. CDR3 amino acids: CASSRDSVPGANVLTF. The CDR3 DNA is TGTGCCAGCAGTCGGGACTCTGTTCCTGGGGCCAACGTCCTGACTTTC.

This clonotype was counted ten times or more. The chain employs TRBV6-5 and TRBJ2-5; 10 nucleotides match TRBD2. The trim removed 6 bases at V and 1 base at J, leaving 8 bases unmatched. The germline CDR1 and CDR2 sequences are MNHEY and SVGAGI. This CDR3 has 16 amino acids. CDR3 bases: TGTGCCAGCAGGAGATCTCAGCGGGGGGGCCAAGAGACCCAGTACTTC. Amino acids: CASRRSQRGGQETQYF.

In its sample, this clonotype was seen many times. The chain has TRBV6-2 or TRBV6-3 and TRBJ1-1; no definite D call. CDR3 length: 17 residues. V was cut by 0 bases and J by 7 bases, with 21 bases left in between. From germline, CDR1 is MNHEY and CDR2 SVGEGT. CDR3 sequence (DNA): TGTGCCAGCAGTTACTCGAGTACGCTTCGGAAGGACCATGAAGCTTTCTTT. Translating gives CASSYSSTLRKDHEAFF.

Many counts were recorded for this clonotype. This rearrangement joins TRBV6-2 or TRBV6-3 to TRBJ2-5, with 7 nucleotides matching TRBD2. Germline CDR1 and CDR2: MNHEY and SVGEGT. The CDR3 loop spans 15 amino acids. Trimming removed 7 bases from V and 5 bases from J; junction bases left unmatched: 13. The CDR3 coding sequence is TGTGCCAGCAACCCTCCAGGGAGGGCCAGGGAGACCCAGTACTTC. Protein: CASNPPGRARETQYF.

This clonotype was detected many times. The genes are TRBV12-3 or TRBV12-4 and TRBJ1-1; perhaps TRBD1 as D (5 bases). Trimming shortened V by 5 bases and J by 13 bases, and 14 bases separated the two germline ends. The CDR3 is 11 residues long. CDR3 sequence: CASSLRGDLFF. The CDR3 DNA is TGTGCCAGCAGTCTTAGAGGGGATCTTTTCTTT.

This clonotype has a count of ten or more. The V and J genes are TRBV20-1 and TRBJ2-7, with D possibly matching TRBD2 (6 bases). Germline lookup yields CDR1 DFQATT and CDR2 SNEGSKA (reference sequence). CDR3 length: 14 amino acids. V lost 3 bases, J lost 3 bases, and 15 bases lay in between. The CDR3 is CSASLATTFYEQYF. The CDR3 nucleotides read TGCAGTGCTAGCCTAGCGACGACTTTCTACGAGCAGTACTTC.

Many counts were recorded for this clonotype. The chain carries TRBV12-3 or TRBV12-4 and TRBJ1-1, with unresolved D. V lost 2 bases and J lost 3, with 22 bases in between. There are 18 residues in the CDR3. Here the CDR3 reads CASSLSPLSLIADTEAFF. In nucleotides, the CDR3 is TGTGCCAGCAGTTTAAGCCCCCTGAGCCTCATCGCGGACACTGAAGCTTTCTTT.

V gene TRBV6-5 combines with J gene TRBJ1-5, with D unresolved. From germline, CDR1 is MNHEY and CDR2 SVGAGI. This CDR3 comprises 13 residues. V lost 4 bases and J lost 5, with 9 bases in between. The CDR3 loop is CASSFWWDQPQHF. CDR3 in DNA: TGTGCCAGCAGTTTCTGGTGGGATCAGCCCCAGCATTTT.

V is TRBV15 and J is TRBJ2-4; D uncertain. Germline loops: CDR1 LNHNV, CDR2 YYDKDF (reference sequence). The CDR3 sequence is 15 residues long. V was clipped by 7 bases and J by 5 bases, with 18 bases between them. Written as DNA, the CDR3 is TGTGCCACCACACGAGAGGTCGAGCATCAAAACATTCAGTACTTC. It encodes CATTREVEHQNIQYF.

The chain joins TRBV18 to TRBJ2-7; TRBD2 matches at 10 bases. Germline V lookup: CDR1 KGHSH, CDR2 LQKENI. This CDR3 contains 14 residues. V was pared by 5 bases and J by 5 bases, with 6 bases of the junction left unmatched. The CDR3 DNA follows: TGTGCCAGCTCAGCGGGACTAGCGAAGAACGAGCAGTACTTC. Protein product: CASSAGLAKNEQYF. The full variable domain, with the rest looked up from reference TRBV18 and TRBJ2-7, is NAGVMQNPRHLVRRRGQEARLRCSPMKGHSHVYWYRQLPEEGLKFMVYLQKENIIDESGMPKERFSAEFPKEGPSILRIQQVVRGDSAAYFCASSAGLAKNEQYFGPGTRLTVT.

In this sample, this clonotype turned up a few times. The chain recombines TRBV28 with TRBJ2-5; TRBD1 is a possible D gene (6 bases). Germline V gene lookup returns CDR1 MDHEN and CDR2 SYDVKM. The CDR3 length is 18 residues. Trimming stripped 2 bases from V and 2 bases from J, with 21 bases between. CDR3 sequence: CASSLVGALEHRQETQYF. DNA for the CDR3: TGTGCCAGCAGTTTAGTGGGGGCCCTCGAGCATAGACAAGAGACCCAGTACTTC.

The CDR3 DNA follows: TGTGCCAGTAGGGACCTTAGCGGGGGACCATACGAGCAGTACTTC. This translates into CASRDLSGGPYEQYF. The genes are TRBV19 and TRBJ2-7, with 9 positions matching TRBD2. The germline V gene has CDR1 LNHDA and CDR2 SQIVND (reference sequence). Trimming at V came to 6 bases and at J to 4 bases, leaving 10 bases not matched to a gene. This CDR3 is 15 amino acids long.

The chain uses TRBV5-1 and TRBJ2-3; D is perhaps TRBD1 or TRBD2 (5 bases each). Germline CDR1 is SGHRS and CDR2 is YFSETQ. The CDR3 consists of 18 residues. Trimming cost V 5 bases and J 1 base, with 23 bases left between them. This CDR3 is CASSWGTGDYLGTDTQYF. The CDR3 DNA reads as TGCGCCAGCAGTTGGGGCACAGGAGACTACCTCGGCACAGATACGCAGTATTTT.

This chain joins TRBV4-1 and TRBJ2-6; D is unresolved. This CDR3 region has 19 residues. The V end was cut by 0 bases, the J end by 1 base, with 16 bases between. Looked up from germline, CDR1 is MGHRA and CDR2 is YSYEKL. The CDR3 is CASSQDLEVWGSGANVLTF. CDR3 nucleotides: TGCGCCAGCAGCCAAGATCTTGAAGTGTGGGGTTCTGGGGCCAACGTCCTGACTTTC.

The sample holds many counts of this clonotype. The chain has TRBV6-1 and TRBJ2-7; D is ambiguous. This CDR3 region has 14 residues. Trimming cost V 7 bases and J 1 base, with 14 bases left between them. Germline CDR1 and CDR2: MNHNS and SASEGT. CDR3 amino acids: CASTMRVGSYEQYF. In DNA form, the CDR3 reads TGTGCCAGCACTATGCGCGTTGGGTCCTACGAGCAGTACTTC.

This clonotype was found many times. The V gene is TRBV2, the J gene TRBJ1-1; no reliable D call. Germline V gene lookup returns CDR1 SNHLY and CDR2 FYNNEI. Trimming left V 0 bases short and J 3 bases short, with 11 bases between. The CDR3 runs 15 residues. The CDR3 DNA follows: TGTGCCAGCAGTGAAGCAATAGGCACCTACACTGAAGCTTTCTTT. Amino acid sequence: CASSEAIGTYTEAFF. Looking up the rest from reference TRBV2 and TRBJ1-1 gives the full variable domain: EPEVTQTPSHQVTQMGQEVILRCVPISNHLYFYWYRQILGQKVEFLVSFYNNEISEKSEIFDDQFSVERPDGSNFTLKIRSTKLEDSAMYFCASSEAIGTYTEAFFGQGTRLTVV.